The 28 T cell receptor beta chains given below trace back to one sample, sequenced in a study of post-analysis software for immune sequencing data. Study-wide findings and caveats: When patients were compared with controls, 4 or 5 TRBV segments were more frequent, TRBV5-6, TRBV5-1 and TRBV20-1 among them.

No antigen has been identified for these receptors. Researchers reported that TCR beta cDNA libraries carried unique molecular identifiers. TCRdb reprocessed the PCR reads via MiXCR and lists one record per CDR3 protein. Of 700,000 to 800,000 distinct CDR3 sequences in the sample, around 27% were seen once. The sample comprised blood. Source of these receptors: a girl aged 5-17 years with multiple sclerosis.

The genes are TRBV29-1 and TRBJ1-2; no definite D call. Germline loops: CDR1 SQVTM, CDR2 ANQGSEA. V gave up 3 bases and J gave up 4 bases, with 9 bases separating them. CDR3 length: 12 residues. This CDR3 reads CSVDWQSYGYTF. CDR3 in DNA: TGCAGCGTTGATTGGCAGAGCTATGGCTACACCTTC.

Worth noting for this clonotype: At one end the junction does not follow the germline gene, possibly because of a read error. The chain employs TRBV29-1 and TRBJ1-1; D gene ambiguous. Germline CDR1 reads SQVTM; CDR2 reads ANQGSEA. CDR3 length: 11 residues. In DNA form, the CDR3 reads TGCGGCGTTGACCGAATCACTGAAGCTTTCTTT. Its protein is CGVDRITEAFF. Full variable domain (remainder filled in from reference TRBV29-1 and TRBJ1-1): SAVISQKPSRDICQRGTSLTIQCQVDSQVTMMFWYRQQPGQSLTLIATANQGSEATYESGFVIDKFPISRPNLTFSTLTVSNMSPEDSSIYLCGVDRITEAFFGQGTRLTVV.

This clonotype has just a few counts. The J gene is TRBJ2-1, the V gene TRBV5-1, with D maybe TRBD1 (5 bases). Germline lookup yields CDR1 SGHRS and CDR2 YFSETQ. There are 14 residues in the CDR3. The V gene lost 4 bases and the J gene lost 6 bases, with 14 bases spanning the gap. The CDR3: CASSLPDNTNEQFF. CDR3 bases: TGCGCCAGCAGCCTTCCGGACAATACCAATGAGCAGTTCTTC.

As concerns this clonotype: A read error may account for a junction end that differs from germline. CDR3 DNA: TGCGCCAGCCAATCAAGCTCTGGGGTCAACGTCCTGACTTTC. This encodes CASQSSSGVNVLTF. V and J are TRBV5-1 and TRBJ2-6; D gene ambiguous. The germline gives CDR1 SGHRS, CDR2 YFSETQ. The CDR3 is 14 amino acids.

This clonotype has a count of ten or more. The chain recombines TRBV5-1 with TRBJ2-7, with TRBD2 as a possible D gene (5 bases). This CDR3 has 14 amino acids. The V and J ends lost 0 bases and 7 bases respectively, with 14 bases between them. Per the germline V gene, CDR1 is SGHRS and CDR2 is YFSETQ. The CDR3 loop is CASSLGTGTREQYF. The CDR3 coding sequence is TGCGCCAGCAGCTTGGGGACGGGCACTAGAGAGCAGTACTTC.

This clonotype appeared a few times. V usage is TRBV29-1 and J usage is TRBJ1-2; 10 bases match TRBD1. Germline loops: CDR1 SQVTM, CDR2 ANQGSEA. This CDR3 is 14 amino acids long. With V trimmed by 7 bases and J by 2 bases, 7 bases remained unmatched. As DNA, the CDR3 is TGCAGCGCGGGACAGGGGACAACCAACTATGGCTACACCTTC. The encoded protein is CSAGQGTTNYGYTF.

This clonotype was found many times. V is TRBV5-6 and J is TRBJ2-5, with 7 nucleotides matching TRBD2. J was trimmed by 5 bases and V by 4 bases; bases with no gene match: 23. Germline values: CDR1 SGHDT, CDR2 YYEEEE. The CDR3 is made up of 19 amino acids. CDR3 sequence (DNA): TGTGCCAGCAGCCAATACCTGGCGGGAGAGGTTCTCGTCGGGGAGACCCAGTACTTC. This translates into CASSQYLAGEVLVGETQYF. The full variable domain, with the rest looked up from reference TRBV5-6 and TRBJ2-5, is DAGVTQSPTHLIKTRGQQVTLRCSPKSGHDTVSWYQQALGQGPQFIFQYYEEEERQRGNFPDRFSGHQFPNYSSELNVNALLLGDSALYLCASSQYLAGEVLVGETQYFGPGTRLLVL.

This chain links TRBV28 with TRBJ1-4, with D tentatively TRBD1 (5 bases). The CDR3 covers 18 residues. Trimming left V 1 base short and J 0 bases short, with 15 bases between. The germline gives CDR1 MDHEN, CDR2 SYDVKM. Here the CDR3 reads CASSLFSGAGPTNEKLFF. Written as DNA, the CDR3 is TGTGCCAGCAGTTTATTTTCCGGGGCAGGGCCAACTAATGAAAAACTGTTTTTT.

CDR3 sequence: CASSTGQEGGSVQYF. The CDR3 coding sequence is TGTGCCAGCAGTACAGGACAGGAGGGGGGGTCGGTGCAGTATTTT. The chain employs TRBV6-5 and TRBJ2-3; D is tentatively TRBD1 or TRBD2 (7 bases each). CDR1 and CDR2 (germline): MNHEY, SVGAGI. V lost 5 bases to trimming and J lost 11 bases, with 23 bases between them. The CDR3 spans 15 residues.

A few counts support this clonotype. The rearrangement links TRBV25-1 to TRBJ2-1; 9 positions match TRBD2. The CDR3 has 13 amino acids. CDR1 and CDR2 (germline): MGHDK, SYGVNS. Germline trimming cut 5 bases from V and 7 bases from J; bases unmatched to any gene: 3. For the CDR3, the DNA is TGTGCCAGCAGTATTGCGGGGGGGAATGAGCAGTTCTTC. Protein: CASSIAGGNEQFF.

The chain carries TRBV3-1 and TRBJ1-4; D might be TRBD1 (5 bases). This CDR3 is built from 15 residues. Germline values: CDR1 LGHDT, CDR2 YNNKEL (reference sequence). Trimming shortened V by 4 bases and J by 8 bases, and 17 bases separated the two germline ends. CDR3 DNA sequence: TGTGCCAGCAGCCCCGGACGCGGGGCAGCCGAAAAACTGTTTTTT. Translation: CASSPGRGAAEKLFF.

This clonotype was seen once. This chain connects TRBV7-2 to TRBJ2-5, with D perhaps matching TRBD1 or TRBD2 (5 bases each). This CDR3 comprises 13 residues. The germline V gene has CDR1 SGHTA and CDR2 FQGNSA. V was clipped by 5 bases and J by 11 bases, with 18 bases between them. CDR3 nucleotides: TGTGCCAGCAGCCCAGGGCGGGTCCGTGAGCAGTACTTC. Protein sequence: CASSPGRVREQYF.

This chain links TRBV4-2 with TRBJ2-3; D possibly corresponds to TRBD2 (5 bases). The germline V gene has CDR1 LGHNA and CDR2 YNFKEQ. This CDR3 has 13 residues. With 11 bases removed from V and 1 base from J, the gap between germline ends came to 13 bases. CDR3: CAVEERRTDTQYF. The CDR3 DNA follows: TGTGCCGTTGAGGAGCGGCGCACAGATACGCAGTATTTT.

The chain is built from TRBV7-9 and TRBJ2-5; the D gene is possibly TRBD2 (5 bases). The CDR3 sequence is 15 residues long. Per germline, CDR1 SEHNR and CDR2 FQNEAQ (reference sequence). Trimming cost V 4 bases and J 2 bases, with 14 bases left between them. Here the CDR3 DNA reads TGTGCCAGCAGCTACCGGGATCGCCAACAAGAGACCCAGTACTTC. Encoded protein: CASSYRDRQQETQYF.

This chain uses TRBV20-1 with TRBJ2-1, with 10 bases aligning to TRBD2. CDR1 is DFQATT, CDR2 SNEGSKA, per germline (reference sequence). The CDR3 runs 14 residues. Unmatched junction bases numbered 9, after V lost 5 bases and J lost 8 bases. CDR3 in DNA: TGCAGTGCTGTGAGCGGGAGGGCTTGGGATGAGCAGTTCTTC. Translated, it gives CSAVSGRAWDEQFF.

The table lists this clonotype with a few counts. V is TRBV6-2 or TRBV6-3 and J is TRBJ2-1; TRBD1 is a possible D gene (6 bases). This CDR3 has 13 residues. The germline gives CDR1 MNHEY, CDR2 SVGEGT. V dropped 6 bases and J dropped 10 bases, with 16 bases sitting between them. CDR3 sequence (DNA): TGTGCCAGCAGCCAGGGGCCCTCGGGGGAGCAGTTCTTC. Protein sequence: CASSQGPSGEQFF.

The chain couples TRBV29-1 to TRBJ2-7; D not resolved. Trimming stripped 5 bases from V and 4 bases from J, with 24 bases between. The germline gives CDR1 SQVTM, CDR2 ANQGSEA. There are 16 residues in the CDR3. CDR3 residues: CSVLSRPSITVYEQYF. The CDR3 nucleotides are TGCAGCGTTCTCTCGCGGCCGAGTATCACTGTATACGAGCAGTACTTC.

The sample holds a few counts of this clonotype. The chain combines TRBV6-5 with TRBJ1-2; D possibly corresponds to TRBD1 (6 bases). V lost 0 bases to trimming and J lost 5 bases, with 10 bases between them. The germline gives CDR1 MNHEY, CDR2 SVGAGI. This CDR3 spans 14 amino acids. CDR3 nucleotides: TGTGCCAGCAGTTACTCGACAGGTTATTATGGCTACACCTTC. It codes for CASSYSTGYYGYTF.

The chain employs TRBV20-1 and TRBJ2-4; D tentatively reads TRBD1 or TRBD2 (6 bases each). The CDR3 totals 17 residues. Germline V gene sequence: CDR1 DFQATT, CDR2 SNEGSKA (reference sequence). The germline V and J ends were trimmed by 1 base and 8 bases, with 24 bases remaining between them. The DNA of the CDR3 is TGCAGTGCTAGAGGGAGTCTCCGGGCCTTAAGGGGGGACATTCAGTACTTC. Translation: CSARGSLRALRGDIQYF.

The chain recombines TRBV7-9 with TRBJ2-7; TRBD1 agrees at 11 bases. Trimming at V came to 2 bases and at J to 6 bases, leaving 3 bases not matched to a gene. The CDR3 totals 14 residues. Germline-derived CDR1 and CDR2 are SEHNR and FQNEAQ (reference sequence). The CDR3 nucleotides read TGTGCCAGCAGCTTATGGACAGGGGGCAGCGAGCAGTACTTC. Amino acid sequence: CASSLWTGGSEQYF.

The V and J genes are TRBV6-6 and TRBJ2-2, with D possibly being TRBD1 (5 bases). Trimming removed 6 bases at V and 0 bases at J, with 8 bases between. The CDR3 loop spans 14 amino acids. CDR1 is MNHNY and CDR2 is SVGAGI in the germline V gene (reference sequence). CDR3 in amino acids: CASRSQANTGELFF. CDR3 DNA: TGTGCCAGCAGGTCACAGGCGAACACCGGGGAGCTGTTTTTT.

The J gene is TRBJ1-1, the V gene TRBV6-2 or TRBV6-3, with 7 bases that match TRBD1. This CDR3 has 13 residues. V shed 7 bases and J 4 bases; nucleotides not matched to a gene: 6. Germline V lookup: CDR1 MNHEY, CDR2 SVGEGT. CDR3 loop: CASKNYRGTEAFF. CDR3 nucleotide sequence: TGTGCCAGCAAGAATTACAGGGGCACTGAAGCTTTCTTT.

The CDR3 region has the DNA TGTGCCAGCAGTTTAGATGTTGGGGGGATAGCTGAAGCTTTCTTT. Translating gives CASSLDVGGIAEAFF. This chain links TRBV12-3 or TRBV12-4 with TRBJ1-1, with D tentatively TRBD1 (5 bases). Trimming pared 1 base from V and 6 bases from J, leaving 15 bases between. The CDR3 sequence is 15 residues long.

This clonotype was counted only a few times. This chain uses TRBV4-1 with TRBJ2-5; 7 bases match TRBD1. The trim removed 5 bases at V and 2 bases at J, leaving 8 bases unmatched. Per germline, CDR1 MGHRA and CDR2 YSYEKL. CDR3 length equals 15 residues. The CDR3 sequence is CASSYRQGPQETQYF. The CDR3 DNA follows: TGCGCCAGCAGCTACAGACAGGGCCCTCAAGAGACCCAGTACTTC.

About this clonotype itself: The junction differs from germline at one of its ends, possibly a read error. The rearrangement links TRBV12-3 or TRBV12-4 to TRBJ1-6; TRBD1 agrees at 8 bases. The CDR3 is 14 residues long. The CDR3 here is CASSLDRVGSPPHF. CDR3 coding DNA: TGTGCCAGCAGTTTGGACAGGGTCGGCTCACCCCCCCACTTT.

V gene TRBV27 combines with J gene TRBJ1-6; the D is unclear. Trimming removed 0 bases at V and 7 bases at J, with 7 bases between. Germline CDR1 reads MNHEY; CDR2 reads SMNVEV (reference sequence). CDR3 length: 14 amino acids. The CDR3 DNA is TGTGCCAGCAGTTTATCTCCCCCCAATTCACCCCTCCACTTT. Residues: CASSLSPPNSPLHF.

Ten or more counts support this clonotype. The chain uses TRBV27 and TRBJ1-2; D is uncertain. Germline CDR1 reads MNHEY; CDR2 reads SMNVEV (reference sequence). CDR3 length: 11 amino acids. Trimming removed 5 bases at V and 11 bases at J, with 12 bases between. The CDR3 region has the DNA TGTGCCAGCAGTCCGGGGAGAGGATACACCTTC. The encoded protein is CASSPGRGYTF.

The genes are TRBV9 and TRBJ2-5; a possible D gene is TRBD2 (6 bases). Judging by the DNA end, TRBJ2-7 fits better; the J call may be wrong. The CDR3 covers 14 residues. Germline V gene sequence: CDR1 SGDLS, CDR2 YYNGEE. CDR3 bases: TGTGCCAGCAGCGTAGCCAGCGGGCCATACGAGCAGTACTTC. It specifies CASSVASGPYEQYF.